This TCR beta chain was recorded in a study of blood T cell repertoires in COVID-19. Turning to the study itself: From the United States, Italy and Spain came samples of acute and convalescent COVID-19. Sample material is recorded as cDNA or gDNA derived from T cells, B-cell-depleted T cells, or PBMCs.

Study processing details: Estimation of nucleated cell counts was performed using reference gene primer amplification. Sequenced by immunoSEQ multiplex PCR; TCRdb stores in-frame clones only, minus some. V and J calls and clone size are given by that table; D and trimming were obtained from the DNA. Of about 190,000 clones listed, around 79% are singletons. The CDR3 length is 12 residues. The germline V gene has CDR1 SGHTA and CDR2 FQGNSA. V lost 7 bases and J 7 bases, leaving 14 bases between the germline ends. The gene calls are TRBV7-2 and TRBJ2-7; no definite D call. The clonotype originates from a man between 45 and 60 years old who had recovered from COVID-19. The material sequenced was peripheral blood. CDR3 loop: CASTVLSREQYF. The CDR3 DNA reads TGTGCCAGCACCGTCCTTTCGAGGGAGCAGTACTTC.